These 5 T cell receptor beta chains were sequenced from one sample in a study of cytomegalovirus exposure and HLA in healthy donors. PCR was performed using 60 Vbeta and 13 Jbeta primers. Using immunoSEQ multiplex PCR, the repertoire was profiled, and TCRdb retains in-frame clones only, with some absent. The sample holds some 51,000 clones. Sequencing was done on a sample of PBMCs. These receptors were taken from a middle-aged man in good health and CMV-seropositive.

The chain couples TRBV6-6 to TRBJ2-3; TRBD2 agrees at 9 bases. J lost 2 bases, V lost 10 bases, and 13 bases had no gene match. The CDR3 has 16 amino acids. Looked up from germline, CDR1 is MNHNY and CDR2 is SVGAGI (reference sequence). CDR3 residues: CATSVGTSSYTDTQYF. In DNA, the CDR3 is TGTGCCACTTCGGTGGGGACTAGCTCGTACACAGATACGCAGTATTTT.

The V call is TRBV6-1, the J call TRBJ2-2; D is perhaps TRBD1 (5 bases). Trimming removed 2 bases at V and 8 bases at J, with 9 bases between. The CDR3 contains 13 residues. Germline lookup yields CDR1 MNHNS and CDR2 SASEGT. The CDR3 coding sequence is TGTGCCAGCAGTGAAATCCCAGGGGGGGAGCTGTTTTTT. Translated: CASSEIPGGELFF.

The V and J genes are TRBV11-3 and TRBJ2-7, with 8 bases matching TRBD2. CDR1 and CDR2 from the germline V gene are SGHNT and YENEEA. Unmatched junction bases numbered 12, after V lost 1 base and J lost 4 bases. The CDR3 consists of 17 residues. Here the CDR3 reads CASSLGSGREVRYEQYF. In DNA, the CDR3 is TGTGCCAGCAGCTTAGGAAGCGGGAGAGAGGTACGGTACGAGCAGTACTTC.

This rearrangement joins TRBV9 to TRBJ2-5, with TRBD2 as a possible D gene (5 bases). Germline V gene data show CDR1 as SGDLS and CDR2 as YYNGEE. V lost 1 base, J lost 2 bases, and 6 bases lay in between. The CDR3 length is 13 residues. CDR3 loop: CASSVREQETQYF. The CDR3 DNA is TGTGCCAGCAGCGTAAGGGAGCAAGAGACCCAGTACTTC.

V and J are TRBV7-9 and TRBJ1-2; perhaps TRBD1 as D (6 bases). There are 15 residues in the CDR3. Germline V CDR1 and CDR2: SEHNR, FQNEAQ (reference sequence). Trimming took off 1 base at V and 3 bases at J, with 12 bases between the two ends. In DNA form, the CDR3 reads TGTGCCAGCAGCTTAGAAACAGGGCGGGACTATGGCTACACCTTC. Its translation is CASSLETGRDYGYTF.